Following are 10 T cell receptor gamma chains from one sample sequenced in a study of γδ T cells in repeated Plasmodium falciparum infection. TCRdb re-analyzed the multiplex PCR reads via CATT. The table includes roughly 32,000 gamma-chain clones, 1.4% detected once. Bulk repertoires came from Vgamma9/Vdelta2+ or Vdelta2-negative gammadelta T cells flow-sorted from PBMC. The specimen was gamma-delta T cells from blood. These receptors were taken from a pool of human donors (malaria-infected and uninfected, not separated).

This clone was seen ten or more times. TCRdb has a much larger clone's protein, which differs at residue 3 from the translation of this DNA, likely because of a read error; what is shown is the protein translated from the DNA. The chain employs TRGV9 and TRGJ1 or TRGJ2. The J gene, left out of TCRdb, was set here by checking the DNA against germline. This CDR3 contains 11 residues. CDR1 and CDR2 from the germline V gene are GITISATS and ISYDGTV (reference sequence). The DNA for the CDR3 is TGTGCCTCGTGGGAGGTGCCGGAGAAACTCTTT. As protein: CASWEVPEKLF.

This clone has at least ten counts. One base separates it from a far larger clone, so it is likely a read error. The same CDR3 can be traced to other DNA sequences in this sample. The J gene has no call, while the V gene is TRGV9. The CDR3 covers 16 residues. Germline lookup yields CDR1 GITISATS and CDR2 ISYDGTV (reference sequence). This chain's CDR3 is CALWEVQGVTYYKKLF. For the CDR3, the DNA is TGTGCCTTGTGGGAGGTGCAGGGGGTGACTTATTATAAGAAACTCTTC.

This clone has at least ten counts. CDR3 amino acids: CATWDRYLYYKKLF. DNA for the CDR3: TGTGCCACCTGGGACAGGTACCTTTATTATAAGAAACTCTTT. The chain recombines TRGV3 with TRGJ1 or TRGJ2. The CDR3 loop spans 14 amino acids. V lost 0 bases to trimming and J lost 3 bases; unmatched junction nucleotides: 5. In germline, CDR1 is VTNTFY, CDR2 YDVSTARD (reference sequence).

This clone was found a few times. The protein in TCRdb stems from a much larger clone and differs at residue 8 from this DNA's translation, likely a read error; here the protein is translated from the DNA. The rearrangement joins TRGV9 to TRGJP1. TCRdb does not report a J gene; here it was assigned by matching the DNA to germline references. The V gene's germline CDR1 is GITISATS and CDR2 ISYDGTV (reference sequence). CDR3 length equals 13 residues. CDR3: CALWDTTSWFKIF. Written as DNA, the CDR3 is TGTGCCTTGTGGGATACCACTAGTTGGTTCAAGATATTT.

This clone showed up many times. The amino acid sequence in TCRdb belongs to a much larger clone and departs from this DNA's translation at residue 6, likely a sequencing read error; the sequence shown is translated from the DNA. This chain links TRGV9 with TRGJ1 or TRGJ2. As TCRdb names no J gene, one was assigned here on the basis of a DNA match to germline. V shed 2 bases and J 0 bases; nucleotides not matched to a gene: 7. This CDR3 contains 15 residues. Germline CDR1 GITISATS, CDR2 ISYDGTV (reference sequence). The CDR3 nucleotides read TGTGCCTTGTGGGAGGACTCCAGGAATTATTATAAGAAACTCTTT. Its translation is CALWEDSRNYYKKLF.

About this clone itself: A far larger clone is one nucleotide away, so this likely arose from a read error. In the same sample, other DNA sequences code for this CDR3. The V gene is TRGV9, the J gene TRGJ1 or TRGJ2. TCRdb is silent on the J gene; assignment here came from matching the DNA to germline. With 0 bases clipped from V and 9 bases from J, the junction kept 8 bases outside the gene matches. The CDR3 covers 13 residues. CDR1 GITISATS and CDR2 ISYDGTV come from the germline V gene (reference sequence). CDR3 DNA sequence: TGTGCCTTGTGGGAGGTGCACCCTCGTAAGAAACTCTTT. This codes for CALWEVHPRKKLF.

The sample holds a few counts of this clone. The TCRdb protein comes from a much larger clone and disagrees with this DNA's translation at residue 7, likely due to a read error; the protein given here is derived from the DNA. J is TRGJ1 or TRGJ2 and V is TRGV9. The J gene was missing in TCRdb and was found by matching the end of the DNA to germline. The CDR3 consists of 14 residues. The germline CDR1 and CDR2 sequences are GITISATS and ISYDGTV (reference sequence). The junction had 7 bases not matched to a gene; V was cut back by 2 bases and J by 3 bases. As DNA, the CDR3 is TGTGCCTTGTGGGAGGGGAGCACTTATTATAAGAAACTCTTT. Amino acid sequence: CALWEGSTYYKKLF.

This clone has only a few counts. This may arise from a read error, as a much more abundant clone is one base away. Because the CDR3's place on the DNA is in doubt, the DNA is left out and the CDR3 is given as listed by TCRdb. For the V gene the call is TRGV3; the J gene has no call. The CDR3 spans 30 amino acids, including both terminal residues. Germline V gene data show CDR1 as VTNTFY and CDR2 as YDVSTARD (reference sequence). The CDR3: CATWDIIIRNSLAVEQHLVSQVSIGRIQHF.

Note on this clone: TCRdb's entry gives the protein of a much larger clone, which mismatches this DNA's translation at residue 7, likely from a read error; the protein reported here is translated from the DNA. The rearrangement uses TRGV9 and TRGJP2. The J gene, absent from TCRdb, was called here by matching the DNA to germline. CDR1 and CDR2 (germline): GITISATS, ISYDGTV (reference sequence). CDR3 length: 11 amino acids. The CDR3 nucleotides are TGTGCCTTGGGGGGTGATGGGATCAAGACGTTT. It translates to CALGGDGIKTF.

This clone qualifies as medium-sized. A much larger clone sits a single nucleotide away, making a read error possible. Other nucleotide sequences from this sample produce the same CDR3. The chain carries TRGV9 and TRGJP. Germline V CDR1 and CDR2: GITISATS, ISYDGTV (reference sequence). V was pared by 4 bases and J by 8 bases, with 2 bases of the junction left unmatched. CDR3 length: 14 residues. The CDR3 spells CALWEQLGKKIKVF. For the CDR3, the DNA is TGTGCCTTGTGGGAACAGTTGGGCAAAAAAATCAAGGTATTT.